Listed below are T cell receptor beta chains from one sample, sequenced in a study of chemoradiotherapy in HPV16-positive cancers. Here immunoSEQ multiplex PCR was the method, and the copy in TCRdb shows in-frame clones only, minus some. The table records more than 12,000 clones, approximately 91% of them present only once. Sequences were derived from blood, sampled from a patient who underwent chemoradiotherapy. The receptors come from a human donor with HPV-associated anogenital cancer. Each CDR3 is given with its conserved first and last residue. A D gene is named only where the DNA matches it firmly. Rows give clone size only sometimes, using once, few, many, or a class for an expanded clone.

j_call: TRBJ2-7; v_call: TRBV19; clone_size: .; d_call: TRBD1; cdr3_nt: TGTGCCAGTAGTATCAAGGGGACAGTAAATTACGAGCAGTACTTC; cdr3_aa: CASSIKGTVNYEQYF
j_call: TRBJ2-2; v_call: TRBV5-1; clone_size: .; d_call: .; cdr3_nt: TGCGCCAGCAGCGCCGGCGGGCGCCTTACTACGAACACCGGGGAGCTGTTTTTT; cdr3_aa: CASSAGGRLTTNTGELFF
j_call: TRBJ1-2; v_call: TRBV4-2; clone_size: few; d_call: TRBD1; cdr3_nt: TGTGCCAGCAGCCAAGAGGTATTACAGGGGAATGGCTACACCTTC; cdr3_aa: CASSQEVLQGNGYTF
j_call: TRBJ2-1; v_call: TRBV4-1; clone_size: .; d_call: .; cdr3_nt: TGCGCCAGCAGCCAGCCTAGGACCTCGTCCAATGAGCAGTTCTTC; cdr3_aa: CASSQPRTSSNEQFF
j_call: TRBJ2-3; v_call: TRBV21-1; clone_size: .; d_call: .; cdr3_nt: TGTGCCAGCAGCAAAGTGCCTAGCGGGGGGGCGGATACGCAGTATTTT; cdr3_aa: CASSKVPSGGADTQYF
j_call: TRBJ1-2; v_call: TRBV11-2; clone_size: .; d_call: TRBD1; cdr3_nt: TGTGCCAGCAGTATCGGGACAGGGGTTGGCTACACCTTC; cdr3_aa: CASSIGTGVGYTF
j_call: TRBJ1-2; v_call: TRBV9; clone_size: once; d_call: .; cdr3_nt: TGTGCCAGCAGCGTCGCGACATTGGAGGATGGCTACACCTTC; cdr3_aa: CASSVATLEDGYTF
j_call: TRBJ2-7; v_call: TRBV2; clone_size: .; d_call: TRBD1; cdr3_nt: TGTGCCAGCAGATCCCACAGGGGCTCGAGCTCCTACGAGCAGTACTTC; cdr3_aa: CASRSHRGSSSYEQYF
j_call: TRBJ2-2; v_call: TRBV5-6; clone_size: .; d_call: TRBD1; cdr3_nt: TGTGCCAGCAGACTACAGGGGGCAACCGGGGAGCTGTTTTTT; cdr3_aa: CASRLQGATGELFF
j_call: TRBJ2-7; v_call: TRBV9; clone_size: .; d_call: TRBD1; cdr3_nt: TGTGCCAGCAGCGTAGAGGGTTGGGCAGGGGGAAACGAGCAGTACTTC; cdr3_aa: CASSVEGWAGGNEQYF
j_call: TRBJ1-1; v_call: TRBV7-6; clone_size: once; d_call: .; cdr3_nt: TGTGCCAGCAGCCTTAGGGCCGGCACTGAAGCTTTCTTT; cdr3_aa: CASSLRAGTEAFF
j_call: TRBJ2-1; v_call: TRBV6-4; clone_size: .; d_call: .; cdr3_nt: TGTGCCAGCAGTGATGGGGGGGCCAACAATGAGCAGTTCTTC; cdr3_aa: CASSDGGANNEQFF
j_call: TRBJ2-1; v_call: TRBV6-1; clone_size: .; d_call: TRBD2; cdr3_nt: TGTGCCAGCAGTGAAGTGGCGGGGGGGCCTTCGGATGAGCAGTTCTTC; cdr3_aa: CASSEVAGGPSDEQFF
j_call: TRBJ2-1; v_call: TRBV2; clone_size: .; d_call: TRBD2; cdr3_nt: TGTGCCAGCAGTCGCACTAGCGGCCGGGCTGAGCAGTTCTTC; cdr3_aa: CASSRTSGRAEQFF
j_call: TRBJ2-5; v_call: TRBV7-6; clone_size: .; d_call: TRBD2; cdr3_nt: TGTGCCAGCAGCGTGGGGACTAGCGGCCAAGAGACCCAGTACTTC; cdr3_aa: CASSVGTSGQETQYF
j_call: TRBJ2-5; v_call: TRBV12-5; clone_size: .; d_call: TRBD2; cdr3_nt: TGTGCTAGTGGTTTGGTTCAGCCGCCTCCGGGGGGAGAGACCCAGTACTTC; cdr3_aa: CASGLVQPPPGGETQYF
j_call: TRBJ2-2; v_call: TRBV6-5; clone_size: .; d_call: .; cdr3_nt: TGTGCCAGCAAAAGCTTAGTCGGGGAGCTGTTTTTT; cdr3_aa: CASKSLVGELFF
j_call: TRBJ2-7; v_call: TRBV6-5; clone_size: few; d_call: TRBD2; cdr3_nt: TGTGCCAGCAGCAGGACTAGCGGGGGATACGAGCAGTACTTC; cdr3_aa: CASSRTSGGYEQYF
j_call: TRBJ1-1; v_call: TRBV2; clone_size: .; d_call: .; cdr3_nt: TGTGCCAGCAGTGACTCCAGGAACACTGAAGCTTTCTTT; cdr3_aa: CASSDSRNTEAFF
j_call: TRBJ1-5; v_call: TRBV9; clone_size: .; d_call: .; cdr3_nt: TGTGCCAGCAGCGTAGAAGGGTCTTCGGGTCAGCCCCAGCATTTT; cdr3_aa: CASSVEGSSGQPQHF
j_call: TRBJ2-1; v_call: TRBV9; clone_size: .; d_call: .; cdr3_nt: TGTGCCAGCAGCCCCTCCCGCGATGAGCAGTTCTTC; cdr3_aa: CASSPSRDEQFF
j_call: TRBJ2-3; v_call: TRBV30; clone_size: .; d_call: TRBD1; cdr3_nt: TGTGCCTGGACAGGGACAGGAGATACGCAGTATTTT; cdr3_aa: CAWTGTGDTQYF
j_call: TRBJ2-7; v_call: TRBV19; clone_size: .; d_call: TRBD2; cdr3_nt: TGTGCCAGTCAGGCGGGGGGCGAGGTGTACGAGCAGTACTTC; cdr3_aa: CASQAGGEVYEQYF
j_call: TRBJ2-7; v_call: TRBV19; clone_size: .; d_call: TRBD1; cdr3_nt: TGTGCCAGTAGTATATTCCAGGGGGACTACGAGCAGTACTTC; cdr3_aa: CASSIFQGDYEQYF
j_call: TRBJ1-6; v_call: TRBV7-8; clone_size: .; d_call: .; cdr3_nt: TGTGCCAGCATCCCAGGGCCTGGTTCACCCCTCCACTTT; cdr3_aa: CASIPGPGSPLHF
j_call: TRBJ2-7; v_call: TRBV9; clone_size: few; d_call: .; cdr3_nt: TGTGCCAGCAGTCCACTGAAACAGGGACACTACGAGCAGTACTTC; cdr3_aa: CASSPLKQGHYEQYF
j_call: TRBJ1-5; v_call: TRBV19; clone_size: few; d_call: .; cdr3_nt: TGTGCCAGTAGCACAGGGCTTAGCAATCAGCCCCAGCATTTT; cdr3_aa: CASSTGLSNQPQHF
j_call: TRBJ1-2; v_call: TRBV4-1; clone_size: .; d_call: .; cdr3_nt: TGCGCCAGCAGCCAAGGGGGCAGGGGAAGATCTAACTATGGCTACACCTTC; cdr3_aa: CASSQGGRGRSNYGYTF
j_call: TRBJ2-3; v_call: TRBV5-1; clone_size: .; d_call: .; cdr3_nt: TGCGCCAGCAGCATTGGGCTAGCGAAGGATACGCAGTATTTT; cdr3_aa: CASSIGLAKDTQYF
j_call: TRBJ2-7; v_call: TRBV27; clone_size: .; d_call: .; cdr3_nt: TGTGCCAGCAGTTTAGGTGACAGGTTCTACGAGCAGTACTTC; cdr3_aa: CASSLGDRFYEQYF
j_call: TRBJ2-2; v_call: TRBV12-5; clone_size: .; d_call: .; cdr3_nt: TGTGCTAGTGGTTTGGTAGAGAACACCGGGGAGCTGTTTTTT; cdr3_aa: CASGLVENTGELFF
j_call: TRBJ2-1; v_call: TRBV4-3; clone_size: .; d_call: .; cdr3_nt: TGCGCCAGCAGCCAACAGAGCCATGAGCAGTTCTTC; cdr3_aa: CASSQQSHEQFF
j_call: TRBJ2-3; v_call: TRBV7-8; clone_size: .; d_call: TRBD2; cdr3_nt: TGTGCCAGCAGCACAGGTCTCCTAGCGGCTACGCAGTATTTT; cdr3_aa: CASSTGLLAATQYF
j_call: TRBJ1-1; v_call: TRBV4-1; clone_size: .; d_call: .; cdr3_nt: TGCGCCAGCAGCCACTCCAGGGAGAAGGATGAAACTTTCTTT; cdr3_aa: CASSHSREKDETFF
j_call: TRBJ2-4; v_call: TRBV11-3; clone_size: .; d_call: TRBD1; cdr3_nt: TGTGCCAGCAGCCGAGCTGGGGGACAGGGGGATAACATTCAGTACTTC; cdr3_aa: CASSRAGGQGDNIQYF
j_call: TRBJ2-5; v_call: TRBV18; clone_size: once; d_call: .; cdr3_nt: TGTGCCAGCTCACCGATGGGAGTCCAAGAGACCCAGTACTTC; cdr3_aa: CASSPMGVQETQYF
j_call: TRBJ1-3; v_call: TRBV18; clone_size: .; d_call: TRBD1; cdr3_nt: TGTGCCAGCTACCGGGACAGTGGAAACACCATATATTTT; cdr3_aa: CASYRDSGNTIYF
j_call: TRBJ1-5; v_call: TRBV5-1; clone_size: .; d_call: TRBD1; cdr3_nt: TGCGCCAGCAGCCCCGGGACAGGGCGTAGCAATCAGCCCCAGCATTTT; cdr3_aa: CASSPGTGRSNQPQHF
j_call: TRBJ2-1; v_call: TRBV4-1; clone_size: .; d_call: .; cdr3_nt: TGCGCCAGCAGCCAAGAAGGATTTTTGGGGGTAGGGGATGAGCAGTTCTTC; cdr3_aa: CASSQEGFLGVGDEQFF
j_call: TRBJ2-7; v_call: TRBV12-5; clone_size: .; d_call: .; cdr3_nt: TGTGCTAGTGGTTTGAGCGGAGCGTCCTACGAGCAGTACTTC; cdr3_aa: CASGLSGASYEQYF
j_call: TRBJ2-5; v_call: TRBV7-3; clone_size: .; d_call: .; cdr3_nt: TGTGCCAGCAGCCCGTCAGGCGTTCCATCGGAGACCCAGTACTTC; cdr3_aa: CASSPSGVPSETQYF
j_call: TRBJ1-6; v_call: TRBV27; clone_size: .; d_call: .; cdr3_nt: TGTGCCAGCAGTTCTGGAGTCTCTAATTCACCCCTCCACTTT; cdr3_aa: CASSSGVSNSPLHF
j_call: TRBJ2-7; v_call: TRBV30; clone_size: .; d_call: .; cdr3_nt: TGTGCCTGGAGTAGGGGCACAGGATCCGAGCAGTACTTC; cdr3_aa: CAWSRGTGSEQYF
j_call: TRBJ1-2; v_call: TRBV5-4; clone_size: once; d_call: TRBD1; cdr3_nt: TGTGCCAGCAGCTTAGGCCGCGGGACAGGGGGCTTTGGCTACACCTTC; cdr3_aa: CASSLGRGTGGFGYTF
j_call: TRBJ1-2; v_call: TRBV2; clone_size: .; d_call: TRBD1; cdr3_nt: TGTGCCAGCAGTGAATCTGGCAGGGGGCGAGGCTACACCTTC; cdr3_aa: CASSESGRGRGYTF
j_call: TRBJ2-7; v_call: TRBV7-2; clone_size: .; d_call: TRBD1; cdr3_nt: TGTGCCAGCAGGTTGGGACAGGGTCCCTACGAGCAGTACTTC; cdr3_aa: CASRLGQGPYEQYF
j_call: TRBJ1-4; v_call: TRBV25-1; clone_size: .; d_call: .; cdr3_nt: TGTGCCAGCAGTGAACACTCTACCGGGACAAGTGAAAAACTGTTTTTT; cdr3_aa: CASSEHSTGTSEKLFF
j_call: TRBJ1-4; v_call: TRBV10-3; clone_size: .; d_call: .; cdr3_nt: TGTGCCATCAGTGAGTTCCCCGCCGGGGAGGATAATGAAAAACTGTTTTTT; cdr3_aa: CAISEFPAGEDNEKLFF
j_call: TRBJ2-7; v_call: TRBV19; clone_size: .; d_call: TRBD1; cdr3_nt: TGTGCCAGTAGTATTGGACAGGGCGAAAGGTACGAGCAGTACTTC; cdr3_aa: CASSIGQGERYEQYF
j_call: TRBJ2-1; v_call: TRBV6-5; clone_size: .; d_call: TRBD2; cdr3_nt: TGTGCCAGCAGTTACTCGCTAGCGGGCAATGAGCAGTTCTTC; cdr3_aa: CASSYSLAGNEQFF
j_call: TRBJ2-7; v_call: TRBV7-9; clone_size: .; d_call: TRBD2; cdr3_nt: TGTGCCAGCAGCCCAACCGGGACTAGCGGGGGGGTTGCCTACGAGCAGTACTTC; cdr3_aa: CASSPTGTSGGVAYEQYF
j_call: TRBJ2-1; v_call: TRBV4-1; clone_size: .; d_call: TRBD2; cdr3_nt: TGCGCCAGCAGACCTAGCGGGGGCCTGAATGAGCAGTTCTTC; cdr3_aa: CASRPSGGLNEQFF
j_call: TRBJ2-5; v_call: TRBV18; clone_size: .; d_call: .; cdr3_nt: .; cdr3_aa: CASSPSLYQETQYF